This T cell receptor beta chain was sequenced during a study of T cell responses to AZD1222 COVID-19 vaccine. Notes on the study in general: The donor group comprised mostly white British people and more females; the analysis possibly underestimated clonal diversity.

With respect to this clone: Its target is unknown.

Sequencing was performed with immunoSEQ multiplex PCR; in TCRdb, only in-frame clones are kept and a portion is missing. The sample lists 150,000 to 190,000 clones, 85% to 95% seen once, with approximately 1.4% in the top ten. Germline V gene data show CDR1 as DFQATT and CDR2 as SNEGSKA (reference sequence). There are 14 residues in the CDR3. Losses at the gene ends were 3 bases for V and 0 bases for J; bases not matched to a gene: 2. The chain combines TRBV20-1 with TRBJ2-3; 8 nucleotides line up with TRBD2. The material sequenced was peripheral blood, taken 28 days after the second AZD1222 dose. The clonotype was recovered from an adult who received the AZD1222 COVID-19 vaccine. Here the CDR3 DNA reads TGCAGTGCTAGTCAGCGGGGGAGCACAGATACGCAGTATTTT. Amino acids: CSASQRGSTDTQYF.